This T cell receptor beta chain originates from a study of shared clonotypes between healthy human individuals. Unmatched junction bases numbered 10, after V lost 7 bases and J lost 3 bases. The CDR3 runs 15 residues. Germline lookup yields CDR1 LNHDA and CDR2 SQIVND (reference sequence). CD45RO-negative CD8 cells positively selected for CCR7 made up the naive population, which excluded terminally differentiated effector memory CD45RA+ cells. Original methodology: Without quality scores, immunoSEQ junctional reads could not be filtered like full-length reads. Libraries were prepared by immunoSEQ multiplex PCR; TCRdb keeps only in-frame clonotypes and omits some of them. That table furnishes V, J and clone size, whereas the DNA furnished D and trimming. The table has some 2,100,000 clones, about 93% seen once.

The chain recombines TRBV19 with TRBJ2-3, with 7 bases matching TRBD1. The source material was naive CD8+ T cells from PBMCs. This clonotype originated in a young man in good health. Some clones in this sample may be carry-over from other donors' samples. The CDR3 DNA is TGTGCCAGTACCAACAGGGGCGGGTGGACAGATACGCAGTATTTT. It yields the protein CASTNRGGWTDTQYF.